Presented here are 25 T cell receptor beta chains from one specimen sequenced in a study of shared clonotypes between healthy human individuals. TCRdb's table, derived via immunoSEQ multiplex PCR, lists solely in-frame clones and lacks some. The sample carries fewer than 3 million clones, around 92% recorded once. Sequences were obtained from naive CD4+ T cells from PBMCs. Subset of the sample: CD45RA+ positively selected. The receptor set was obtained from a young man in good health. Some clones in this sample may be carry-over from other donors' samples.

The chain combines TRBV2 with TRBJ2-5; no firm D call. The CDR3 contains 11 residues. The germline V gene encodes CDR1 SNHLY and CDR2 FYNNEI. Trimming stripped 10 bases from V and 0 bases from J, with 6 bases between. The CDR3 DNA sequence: TGTGCCAACAACAACCAAGAGACCCAGTACTTC. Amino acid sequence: CANNNQETQYF. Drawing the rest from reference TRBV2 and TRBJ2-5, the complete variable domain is EPEVTQTPSHQVTQMGQEVILRCVPISNHLYFYWYRQILGQKVEFLVSFYNNEISEKSEIFDDQFSVERPDGSNFTLKIRSTKLEDSAMYFCANNNQETQYFGPGTRLLVL.

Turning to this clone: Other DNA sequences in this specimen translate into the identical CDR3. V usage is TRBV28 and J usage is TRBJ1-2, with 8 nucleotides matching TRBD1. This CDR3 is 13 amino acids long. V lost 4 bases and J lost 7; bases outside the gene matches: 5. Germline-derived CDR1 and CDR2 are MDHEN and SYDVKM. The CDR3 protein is CASSSGQGFGYTF. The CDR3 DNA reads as TGTGCCAGCAGTTCTGGACAGGGATTTGGCTACACCTTC.

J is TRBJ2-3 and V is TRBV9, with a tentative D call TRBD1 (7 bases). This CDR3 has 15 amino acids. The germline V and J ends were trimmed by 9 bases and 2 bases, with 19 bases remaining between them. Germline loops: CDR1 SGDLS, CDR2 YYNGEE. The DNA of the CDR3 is TGTGCCACCGCAGGGGGGCGGTCTGTCACAGATACGCAGTATTTT. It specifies CATAGGRSVTDTQYF. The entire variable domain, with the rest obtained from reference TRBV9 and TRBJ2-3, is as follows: DSGVTQTPKHLITATGQRVTLRCSPRSGDLSVYWYQQSLDQGLQFLIQYYNGEERAKGNILERFSAQQFPDLHSELNLSSLELGDSALYFCATAGGRSVTDTQYFGPGTRLTVL.

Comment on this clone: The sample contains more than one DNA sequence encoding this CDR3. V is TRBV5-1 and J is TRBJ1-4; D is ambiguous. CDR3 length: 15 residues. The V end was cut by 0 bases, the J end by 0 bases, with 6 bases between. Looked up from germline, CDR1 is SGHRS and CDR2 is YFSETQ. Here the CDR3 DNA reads TGCGCCAGCAGCTTGGGGGGAGCAACTAATGAAAAACTGTTTTTT. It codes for CASSLGGATNEKLFF.

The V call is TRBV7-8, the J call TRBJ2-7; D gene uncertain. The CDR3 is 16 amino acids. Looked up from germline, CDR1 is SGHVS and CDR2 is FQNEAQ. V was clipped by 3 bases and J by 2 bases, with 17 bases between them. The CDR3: CASSFTVFGDPYEQYF. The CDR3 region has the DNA TGTGCCAGCAGCTTTACGGTTTTTGGCGACCCCTACGAGCAGTACTTC.

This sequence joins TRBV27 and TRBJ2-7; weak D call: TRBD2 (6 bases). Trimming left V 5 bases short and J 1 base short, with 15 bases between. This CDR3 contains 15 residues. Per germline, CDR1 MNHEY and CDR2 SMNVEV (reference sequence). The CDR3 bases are TGTGCCAGCAGTCTGACTAGAAGCCCATCCTACGAGCAGTACTTC. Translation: CASSLTRSPSYEQYF.

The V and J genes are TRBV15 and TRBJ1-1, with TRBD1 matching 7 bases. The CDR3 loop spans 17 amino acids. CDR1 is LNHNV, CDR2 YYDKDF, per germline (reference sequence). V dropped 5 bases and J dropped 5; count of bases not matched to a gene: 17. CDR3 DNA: TGTGCCACCAGCCCTCGACCAAGGGGGCGTTTATGGACTGAAGCTTTCTTT. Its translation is CATSPRPRGRLWTEAFF.

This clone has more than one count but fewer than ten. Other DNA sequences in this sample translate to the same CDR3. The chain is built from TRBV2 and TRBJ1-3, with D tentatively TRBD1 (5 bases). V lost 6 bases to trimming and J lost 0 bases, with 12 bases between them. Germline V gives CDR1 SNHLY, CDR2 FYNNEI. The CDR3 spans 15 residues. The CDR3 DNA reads TGTGCCAGCAGGCGGGGGGACCACTCTGGAAACACCATATATTTT. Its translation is CASRRGDHSGNTIYF.

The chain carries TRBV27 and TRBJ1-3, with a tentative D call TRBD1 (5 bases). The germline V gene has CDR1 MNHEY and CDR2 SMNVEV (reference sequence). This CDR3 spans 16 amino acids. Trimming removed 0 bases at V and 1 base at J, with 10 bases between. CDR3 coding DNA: TGTGCCAGCAGTTTATCGGGACTGATATCTGGAAACACCATATATTTT. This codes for CASSLSGLISGNTIYF.

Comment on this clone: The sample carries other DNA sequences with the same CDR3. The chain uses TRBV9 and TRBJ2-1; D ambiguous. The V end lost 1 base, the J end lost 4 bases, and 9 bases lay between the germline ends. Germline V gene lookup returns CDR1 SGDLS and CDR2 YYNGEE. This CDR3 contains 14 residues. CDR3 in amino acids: CASSVNSLYNEQFF. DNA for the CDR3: TGTGCCAGCAGCGTAAATAGCCTTTACAATGAGCAGTTCTTC.

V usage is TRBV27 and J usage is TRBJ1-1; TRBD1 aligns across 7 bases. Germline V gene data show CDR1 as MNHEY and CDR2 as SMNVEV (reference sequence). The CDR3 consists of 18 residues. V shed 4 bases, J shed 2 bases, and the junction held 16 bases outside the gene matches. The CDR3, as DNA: TGTGCCAGCAGTTCACCGCTAAGGACAGGTCAGGGCAACACTGAAGCTTTCTTT. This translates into CASSSPLRTGQGNTEAFF.

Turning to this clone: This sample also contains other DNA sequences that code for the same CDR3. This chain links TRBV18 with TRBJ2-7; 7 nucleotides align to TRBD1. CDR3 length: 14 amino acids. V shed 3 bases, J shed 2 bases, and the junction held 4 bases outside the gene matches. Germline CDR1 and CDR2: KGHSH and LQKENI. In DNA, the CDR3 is TGTGCCAGCTCACCTGAGACAGGGACCTACGAGCAGTACTTC. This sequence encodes CASSPETGTYEQYF.

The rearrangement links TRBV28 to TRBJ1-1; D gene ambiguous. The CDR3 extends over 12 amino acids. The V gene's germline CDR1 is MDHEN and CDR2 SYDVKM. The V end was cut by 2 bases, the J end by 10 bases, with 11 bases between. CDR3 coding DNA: TGTGCCAGCAGTTTACGGACCGTGGGAGCTTTCTTT. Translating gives CASSLRTVGAFF.

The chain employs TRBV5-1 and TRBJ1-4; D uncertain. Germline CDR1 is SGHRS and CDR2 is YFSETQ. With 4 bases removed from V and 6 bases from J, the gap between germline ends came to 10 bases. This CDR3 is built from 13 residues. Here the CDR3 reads CASSLTADEKLFF. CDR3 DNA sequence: TGCGCCAGCAGCCTTACAGCGGATGAAAAACTGTTTTTT.

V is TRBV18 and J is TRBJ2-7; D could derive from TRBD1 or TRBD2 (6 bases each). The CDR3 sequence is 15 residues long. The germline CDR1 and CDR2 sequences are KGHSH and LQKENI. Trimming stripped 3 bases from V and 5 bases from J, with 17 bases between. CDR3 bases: TGTGCCAGCTCACCCGCAGGAGGGACAAAGAACGAGCAGTACTTC. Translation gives CASSPAGGTKNEQYF.

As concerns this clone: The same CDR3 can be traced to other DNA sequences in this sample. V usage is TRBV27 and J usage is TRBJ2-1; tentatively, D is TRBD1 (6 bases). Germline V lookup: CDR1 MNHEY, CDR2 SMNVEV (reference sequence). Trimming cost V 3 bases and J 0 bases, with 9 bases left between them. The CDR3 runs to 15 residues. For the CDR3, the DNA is TGTGCCAGCAGTTTTAGGGGGAGCTCCTACAATGAGCAGTTCTTC. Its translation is CASSFRGSSYNEQFF.

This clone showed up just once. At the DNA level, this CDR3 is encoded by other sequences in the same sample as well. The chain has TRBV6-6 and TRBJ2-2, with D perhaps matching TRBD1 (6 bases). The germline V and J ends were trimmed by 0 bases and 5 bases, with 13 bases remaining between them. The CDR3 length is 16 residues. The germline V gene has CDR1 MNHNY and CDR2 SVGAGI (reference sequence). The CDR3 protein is CASSYSTGTVTGELFF. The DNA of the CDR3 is TGTGCCAGCAGTTACTCAACAGGGACGGTGACCGGGGAGCTGTTTTTT.

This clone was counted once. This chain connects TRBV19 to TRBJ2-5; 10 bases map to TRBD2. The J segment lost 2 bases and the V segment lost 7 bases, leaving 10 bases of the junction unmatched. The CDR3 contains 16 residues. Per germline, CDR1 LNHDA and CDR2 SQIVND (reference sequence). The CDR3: CASKEREGRGQETQYF. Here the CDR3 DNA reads TGTGCCAGTAAGGAGCGGGAGGGCCGAGGGCAAGAGACCCAGTACTTC. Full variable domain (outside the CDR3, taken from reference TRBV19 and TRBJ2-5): DGGITQSPKYLFRKEGQNVTLSCEQNLNHDAMYWYRQDPGQGLRLIYYSQIVNDFQKGDIAEGYSVSREKKESFPLTVTSAQKNPTAFYLCASKEREGRGQETQYFGPGTRLLVL.

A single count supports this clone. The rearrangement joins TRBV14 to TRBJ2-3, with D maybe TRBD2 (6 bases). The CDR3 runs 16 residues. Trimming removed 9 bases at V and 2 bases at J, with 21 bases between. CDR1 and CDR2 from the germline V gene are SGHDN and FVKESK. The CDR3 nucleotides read TGTGCCAGGGTTTCTTGTTTAGGGGAGGCCACAGATACGCAGTATTTT. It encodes CARVSCLGEATDTQYF.

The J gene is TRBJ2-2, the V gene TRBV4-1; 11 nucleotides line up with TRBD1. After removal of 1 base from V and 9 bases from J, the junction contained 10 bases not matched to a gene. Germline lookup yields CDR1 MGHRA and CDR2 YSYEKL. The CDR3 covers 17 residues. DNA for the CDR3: TGCGCCAGCAGCCAAGCCACTTTAGGACAGGGGGCCCGGGAGCTGTTTTTT. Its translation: CASSQATLGQGARELFF.

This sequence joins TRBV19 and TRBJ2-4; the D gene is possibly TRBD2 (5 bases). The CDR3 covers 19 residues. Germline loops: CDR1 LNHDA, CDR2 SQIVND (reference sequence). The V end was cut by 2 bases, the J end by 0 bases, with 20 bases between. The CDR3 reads CASSINSGWEQLAKNIQYF. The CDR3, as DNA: TGTGCCAGTAGTATAAATTCGGGGTGGGAGCAACTAGCCAAAAACATTCAGTACTTC.

This chain's CDR3 is CASSQAGVIDTQYF. The CDR3 coding sequence is TGTGCCAGCAGCCAAGCGGGAGTGATAGATACGCAGTATTTT. The gene calls are TRBV7-2 and TRBJ2-3, with 8 bases aligning to TRBD2. This CDR3 spans 14 amino acids. Germline lookup yields CDR1 SGHTA and CDR2 FQGNSA. With V trimmed by 5 bases and J by 5 bases, 6 bases remained unmatched.

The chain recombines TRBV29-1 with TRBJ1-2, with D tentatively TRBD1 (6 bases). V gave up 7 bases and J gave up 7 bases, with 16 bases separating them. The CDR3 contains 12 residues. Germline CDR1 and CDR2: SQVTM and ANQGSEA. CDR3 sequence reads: CSAQRQVAGYTF. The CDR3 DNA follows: TGCAGCGCTCAAAGACAGGTAGCTGGCTACACCTTC. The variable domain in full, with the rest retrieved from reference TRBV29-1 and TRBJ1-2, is SAVISQKPSRDICQRGTSLTIQCQVDSQVTMMFWYRQQPGQSLTLIATANQGSEATYESGFVIDKFPISRPNLTFSTLTVSNMSPEDSSIYLCSAQRQVAGYTFGSGTRLTVV.

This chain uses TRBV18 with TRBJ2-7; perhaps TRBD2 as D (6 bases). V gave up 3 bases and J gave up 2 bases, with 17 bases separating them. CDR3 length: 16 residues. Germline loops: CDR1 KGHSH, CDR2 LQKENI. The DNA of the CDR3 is TGTGCCAGCTCACCCCCCGGGTTTGTAGCGGCCTACGAGCAGTACTTC. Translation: CASSPPGFVAAYEQYF.

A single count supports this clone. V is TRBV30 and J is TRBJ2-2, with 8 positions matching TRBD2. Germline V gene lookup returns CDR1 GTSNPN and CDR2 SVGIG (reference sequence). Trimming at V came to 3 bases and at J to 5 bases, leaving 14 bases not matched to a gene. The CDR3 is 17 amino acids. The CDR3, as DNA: TGTGCCTGGAGGCCCCTAAGGAGCGGGAGTGATACCGGGGAGCTGTTTTTT. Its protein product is CAWRPLRSGSDTGELFF. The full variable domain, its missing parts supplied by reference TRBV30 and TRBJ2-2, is SQTIHQWPATLVQPVGSPLSLECTVEGTSNPNLYWYRQAAGRGLQLLFYSVGIGQISSEVPQNLSASRPQDRQFILSSKKLLLSDSGFYLCAWRPLRSGSDTGELFFGEGSRLTVL.